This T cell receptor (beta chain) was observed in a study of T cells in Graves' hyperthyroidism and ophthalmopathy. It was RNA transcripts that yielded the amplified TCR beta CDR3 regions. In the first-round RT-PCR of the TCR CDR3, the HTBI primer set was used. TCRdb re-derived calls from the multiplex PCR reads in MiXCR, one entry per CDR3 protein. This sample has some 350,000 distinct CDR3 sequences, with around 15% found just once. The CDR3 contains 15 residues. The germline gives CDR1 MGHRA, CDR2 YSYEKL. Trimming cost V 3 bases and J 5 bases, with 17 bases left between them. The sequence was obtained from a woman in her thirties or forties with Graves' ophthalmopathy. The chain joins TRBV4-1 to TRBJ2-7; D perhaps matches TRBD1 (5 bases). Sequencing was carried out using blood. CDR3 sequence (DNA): TGCGCCAGCAGCCACAACGGAAGACAAGGGGACGAGCAGTACTTC. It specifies CASSHNGRQGDEQYF.